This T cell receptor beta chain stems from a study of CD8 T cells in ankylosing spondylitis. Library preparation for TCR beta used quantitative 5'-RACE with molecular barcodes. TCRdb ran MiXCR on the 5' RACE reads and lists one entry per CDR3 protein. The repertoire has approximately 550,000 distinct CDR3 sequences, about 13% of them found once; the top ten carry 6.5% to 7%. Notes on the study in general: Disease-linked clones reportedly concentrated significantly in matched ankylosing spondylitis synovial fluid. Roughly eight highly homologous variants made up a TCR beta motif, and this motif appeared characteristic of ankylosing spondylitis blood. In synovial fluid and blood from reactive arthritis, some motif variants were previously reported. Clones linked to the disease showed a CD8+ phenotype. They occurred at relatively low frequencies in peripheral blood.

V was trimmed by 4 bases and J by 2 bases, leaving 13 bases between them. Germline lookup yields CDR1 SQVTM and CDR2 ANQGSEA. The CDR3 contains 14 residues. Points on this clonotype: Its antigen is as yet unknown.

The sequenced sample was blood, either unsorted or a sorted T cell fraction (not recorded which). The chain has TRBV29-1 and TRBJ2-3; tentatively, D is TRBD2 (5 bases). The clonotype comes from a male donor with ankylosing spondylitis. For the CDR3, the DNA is TGCAGCGTTGTATCCGGGATACTCACAGATACGCAGTATTTT. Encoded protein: CSVVSGILTDTQYF.